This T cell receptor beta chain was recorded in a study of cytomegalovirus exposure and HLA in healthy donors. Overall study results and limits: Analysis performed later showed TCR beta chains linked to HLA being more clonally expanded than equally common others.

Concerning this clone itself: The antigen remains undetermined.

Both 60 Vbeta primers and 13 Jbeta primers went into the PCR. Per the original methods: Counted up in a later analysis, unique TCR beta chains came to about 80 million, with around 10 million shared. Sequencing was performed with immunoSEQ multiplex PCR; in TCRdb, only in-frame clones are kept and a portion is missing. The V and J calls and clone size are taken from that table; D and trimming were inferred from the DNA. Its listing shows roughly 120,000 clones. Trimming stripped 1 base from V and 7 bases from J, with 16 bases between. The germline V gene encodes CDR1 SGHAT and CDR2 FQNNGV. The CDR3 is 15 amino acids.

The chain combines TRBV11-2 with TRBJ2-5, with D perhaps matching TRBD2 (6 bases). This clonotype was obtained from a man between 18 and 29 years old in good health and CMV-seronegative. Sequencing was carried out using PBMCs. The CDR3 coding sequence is TGTGCCAGCAGCTTAGTGGTGGGGGGTGTGTGGACCCAGTACTTC. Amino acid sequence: CASSLVVGGVWTQYF.